The clone carrying this T cell receptor (beta chain) was detected ten times or more. This entry belongs to a study of T-cell memory formation after mild COVID-19. Background on the study: TCR clusters were largely donor specific.

In TCRdb, the 5' RACE reads were re-called with MiXCR into one record per CDR3 protein. The sample includes around 200,000 distinct CDR3 sequences, about 10% seen only once; the top ten take approximately 2.8%. The CDR3 runs to 16 residues. Per germline, CDR1 SGHTA and CDR2 FQGNSA. The J segment lost 1 base and the V segment lost 2 bases, leaving 3 bases of the junction unmatched. The TCR was taken from a young man who had mild COVID-19 (a few samples of this study predate the infection). Cell type and time point are not known. The chain couples TRBV7-2 to TRBJ2-3; 10 positions match TRBD2. Sequencing input: PBMCs or a T cell subset sorted from them (not recorded which). The CDR3 spells CASSLLAGVRTDTQYF. Here the CDR3 DNA reads TGTGCCAGCAGCTTACTAGCGGGGGTCCGCACAGATACGCAGTATTTT. Using reference TRBV7-2 and TRBJ2-3 for the parts outside the CDR3, the full variable domain is GAGVSQSPSNKVTEKGKDVELRCDPISGHTALYWYRQSLGQGLEFLIYFQGNSAPDKSGLPSDRFSAERTGGSVSTLTIQRTQQEDSAVYLCASSLLAGVRTDTQYFGPGTRLTVL.